Below, 9 T cell receptor beta chains from the same sample are listed, as sequenced in a study of shared clonotypes between healthy human individuals. TCRdb's copy holds only in-frame clones and misses some; the assay was immunoSEQ multiplex PCR. This table holds more than 2 million clones, around 93% found once. Terminally differentiated effector memory CD45RA+ cells were excluded from the naive CD8 cells, which were CD45RO-negative and positively selected for CCR7. Sequenced material: naive CD8+ T cells from PBMCs. The receptor source for this set is a man in his late teens or twenties in good health. Some clones in this sample may be carry-over from other donors' samples.

The rearrangement joins TRBV27 to TRBJ2-7; 9 nucleotides match TRBD2. Germline CDR1 MNHEY, CDR2 SMNVEV (reference sequence). After removal of 3 bases from V and 2 bases from J, the junction contained 5 bases not matched to a gene. The CDR3 runs 15 residues. CDR3 DNA sequence: TGTGCCAGCAGTTTGCGGCGGGAGGGCCCCTACGAGCAGTACTTC. It encodes CASSLRREGPYEQYF.

The chain has TRBV19 and TRBJ2-7; D is unclear. The ends were cut back, 0 bases at V and 3 bases at J, with 6 bases in the middle. Germline assignment: CDR1 LNHDA and CDR2 SQIVND (reference sequence). The CDR3 loop spans 13 amino acids. The chain's CDR3 is CASSIDHSYEQYF. For the CDR3, the DNA is TGTGCCAGTAGTATAGATCACAGCTACGAGCAGTACTTC.

In the case of this clone: The same CDR3 is also encoded by other DNA sequences in this sample. The chain's CDR3 is CASSFGDEQFF. The CDR3 DNA reads as TGTGCCAGCAGCTTCGGCGATGAGCAGTTCTTC. The J gene is TRBJ2-1, the V gene TRBV11-3; D call uncertain. Germline lookup yields CDR1 SGHNT and CDR2 YENEEA. The CDR3 length is 11 residues. V was trimmed by 3 bases and J by 8 bases, leaving 5 bases between them.

The V gene is TRBV27, the J gene TRBJ2-2; D may be TRBD1 or TRBD2 (6 bases each). The ends were cut back, 2 bases at V and 0 bases at J, with 13 bases in the middle. This CDR3 has 17 amino acids. CDR1 is MNHEY, CDR2 SMNVEV, per germline (reference sequence). CDR3 sequence: CASSLLRGVANTGELFF. Here the CDR3 DNA reads TGTGCCAGCAGTTTACTTAGGGGGGTCGCGAACACCGGGGAGCTGTTTTTT.

V and J are TRBV6-5 and TRBJ2-5, with a possible D match to TRBD1 (6 bases). The germline V gene has CDR1 MNHEY and CDR2 SVGAGI. The CDR3 is made up of 11 amino acids. Between the trimmed V and J ends, which lost 11 bases and 2 bases, there was a span of 9 bases. CDR3 loop: CAARGQETQYF. DNA for the CDR3: TGTGCCGCCAGGGGACAAGAGACCCAGTACTTC.

The rearrangement uses TRBV7-7 and TRBJ2-7; TRBD1 agrees at 7 bases. From germline, CDR1 is SSHAT and CDR2 FNYEAQ (reference sequence). Germline trimming cut 2 bases from V and 3 bases from J; bases unmatched to any gene: 1. The CDR3 extends over 13 amino acids. In DNA, the CDR3 is TGTGCCAGCAGCTTATACAGGGGCTACGAGCAGTACTTC. Protein: CASSLYRGYEQYF.

This rearrangement joins TRBV5-5 to TRBJ1-5; weak D call: TRBD1 (5 bases). This CDR3 is 15 amino acids long. The germline V and J ends were trimmed by 0 bases and 6 bases, with 13 bases remaining between them. Germline CDR1 reads SGHKS; CDR2 reads YYEKEE (reference sequence). The CDR3 region is CASSLVPGTVQPQHF. The CDR3 nucleotides are TGTGCCAGCAGCTTGGTACCCGGGACGGTTCAGCCCCAGCATTTT.

The V call is TRBV28, the J call TRBJ2-7; D gene unclear. There are 13 residues in the CDR3. The germline CDR1 and CDR2 sequences are MDHEN and SYDVKM. V lost 8 bases and J 4 bases, leaving 15 bases between the germline ends. The CDR3 is CASRLQLSYEQYF. CDR3 DNA: TGTGCCAGCCGTCTACAATTATCGTACGAGCAGTACTTC.

CDR3 amino acids: CAISAETSGTRNEQFF. CDR3 nucleotides: TGTGCCATCAGTGCGGAAACTAGCGGGACCCGCAATGAGCAGTTCTTC. The V call is TRBV10-3, the J call TRBJ2-1; 10 bases line up with TRBD2. CDR1 is ENHRY, CDR2 SYGVKD, per germline. V dropped 4 bases and J dropped 6; count of bases not matched to a gene: 9. The CDR3 is made up of 16 amino acids.